A single sample is the source of the 8 T cell receptor beta chains below, sequenced in a study of blood T cell repertoires in COVID-19. Sequencing used immunoSEQ multiplex PCR; TCRdb keeps in-frame clones, though not all of them. The data hold about 320,000 clones, with approximately 88% observed a single time. The sample taken for sequencing was peripheral blood. The receptors stem from a woman aged 25 to 39 with COVID-19, enrolled during active disease.

The V call is TRBV4-2, the J call TRBJ2-3; 13 bases line up with TRBD2. CDR3 length: 17 residues. Germline V gene data show CDR1 as LGHNA and CDR2 as YNFKEQ. The junction had 4 bases not matched to a gene; V was cut back by 0 bases and J by 4 bases. The CDR3 spells CASSQETSGGAADTQYF. The CDR3 nucleotides read TGTGCCAGCAGCCAAGAAACTAGCGGGGGGGCCGCAGATACGCAGTATTTT.

The table lists this clone with a count of one. V and J are TRBV5-4 and TRBJ2-7; a weak D match, TRBD2 (5 bases). Deletions cut 0 bases from V and 5 bases from J, with 21 bases between. Germline CDR1 SGHNT, CDR2 YYREEE (reference sequence). The CDR3 contains 17 residues. The CDR3 sequence: CASSLDASGLALHEQYF. CDR3 coding DNA: TGTGCCAGCAGCTTGGACGCGTCAGGACTGGCTTTACACGAGCAGTACTTC. The full variable domain, its missing parts supplied by reference TRBV5-4 and TRBJ2-7, is ETGVTQSPTHLIKTRGQQVTLRCSSQSGHNTVSWYQQALGQGPQFIFQYYREEENGRGNFPPRFSGLQFPNYSSELNVNALELDDSALYLCASSLDASGLALHEQYFGPGTRLTVT.

This clone has a single count. The chain carries TRBV3-1 (or the pseudogene TRBV3-2) and TRBJ1-4; a weak D match, TRBD1 (5 bases). This CDR3 is 17 amino acids long. The germline V and J ends were trimmed by 4 bases and 4 bases, with 19 bases remaining between them. Germline V gene sequence: CDR1 LGHDT, CDR2 YNNKEL (reference sequence). The CDR3 sequence is CASSPYVGAGLNEKLFF. The CDR3, as DNA: TGTGCCAGCAGCCCCTACGTAGGGGCAGGCCTTAATGAAAAACTGTTTTTT.

The chain carries TRBV24-1 and TRBJ2-3; TRBD1 matches 12 bases. This CDR3 region has 18 residues. Per germline, CDR1 KGHDR and CDR2 SFDVKD. V lost 3 bases, J lost 5 bases, and 11 bases stayed unmatched. CDR3 sequence (DNA): TGTGCCACCAGTGATACGCTATACGGGACAGGGGGCGTAGATACGCAGTATTTT. This gives the protein CATSDTLYGTGGVDTQYF.

The chain is built from TRBV3-1 (or the pseudogene TRBV3-2) and TRBJ2-5; perhaps TRBD2 as D (5 bases). The CDR3 runs 16 residues. The V gene lost 0 bases and the J gene lost 1 base, with 12 bases spanning the gap. Germline lookup yields CDR1 LGHDT and CDR2 YNNKEL (reference sequence). Written as DNA, the CDR3 is TGTGCCAGCAGCCAAGAATGGGGTCGGGGCCAAGAGACCCAGTACTTC. Translated, it gives CASSQEWGRGQETQYF.

In its sample, this clone was seen once. The chain combines TRBV5-8 with TRBJ1-1; D unresolved. The CDR3 sequence is 15 residues long. CDR1 SGHTS and CDR2 YDEGEE come from the germline V gene. V was cut by 6 bases and J by 3 bases, with 18 bases left in between. DNA of the CDR3: TGTGCCAGCATTTTGAGGAGGGCAGGAGACACTGAAGCTTTCTTT. This codes for CASILRRAGDTEAFF.

The chain joins TRBV2 to TRBJ1-2; 10 positions match TRBD1. CDR3 size: 13 residues. Germline CDR1 SNHLY, CDR2 FYNNEI. V lost 10 bases and J lost 8; bases outside the gene matches: 10. CDR3 sequence: CATARDRGEGYTF. The DNA for the CDR3 is TGTGCCACGGCCCGGGACAGGGGTGAGGGCTACACCTTC.

The chain recombines TRBV6-5 with TRBJ1-6, with D perhaps matching TRBD1 (6 bases). V lost 0 bases and J 10 bases, leaving 10 bases between the germline ends. CDR3 length equals 14 residues. The V gene's germline CDR1 is MNHEY and CDR2 SVGAGI. CDR3 coding DNA: TGTGCCAGCAGTTACTCGGCAGGGGAGTCACCCCTCCACTTT. This translates into CASSYSAGESPLHF.